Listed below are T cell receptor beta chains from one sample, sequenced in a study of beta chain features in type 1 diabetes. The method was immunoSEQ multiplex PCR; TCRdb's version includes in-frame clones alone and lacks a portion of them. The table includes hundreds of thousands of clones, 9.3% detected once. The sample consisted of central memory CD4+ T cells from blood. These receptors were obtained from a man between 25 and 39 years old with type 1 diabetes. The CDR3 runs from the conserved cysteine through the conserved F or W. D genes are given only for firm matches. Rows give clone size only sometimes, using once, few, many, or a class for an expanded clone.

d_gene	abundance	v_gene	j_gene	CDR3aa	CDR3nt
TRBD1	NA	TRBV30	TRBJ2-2	CAWSGRTGVTGELFF	TGTGCCTGGAGTGGAAGGACAGGGGTCACCGGGGAGCTGTTTTTT
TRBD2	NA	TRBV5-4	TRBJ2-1	CASSLGPLAGASTEQFF	TGTGCCAGCAGCTTGGGCCCTCTAGCGGGGGCGTCGACTGAGCAGTTCTTC
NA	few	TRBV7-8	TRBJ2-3	CASSVGSTDTQYF	TGTGCCAGCAGCGTGGGGTCCACAGATACGCAGTATTTT
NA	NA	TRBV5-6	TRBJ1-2	CASSLSIGGYTF	TGTGCCAGCAGCTTGTCTATAGGGGGCTACACCTTC
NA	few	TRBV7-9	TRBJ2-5	CASSLGRGKETQYF	TGTGCCAGCAGCTTAGGCAGGGGTAAAGAGACCCAGTACTTC
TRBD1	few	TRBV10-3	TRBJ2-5	CAISPDRGETQYF	TGTGCCATCAGTCCCGACAGGGGAGAGACCCAGTACTTC
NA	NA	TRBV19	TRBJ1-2	CASRIGPNYGYTF	TGTGCCAGTAGGATCGGACCGAACTATGGCTACACCTTC
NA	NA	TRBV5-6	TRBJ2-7	CASSRDWSSYEQYF	TGTGCCAGCAGCCGGGACTGGAGCTCCTACGAGCAGTACTTC
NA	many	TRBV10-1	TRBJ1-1	CASSSYRDDVTFF	TGCGCCAGCAGCAGTTACAGGGACGACGTGACTTTCTTT
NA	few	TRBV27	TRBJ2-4	CASRDLARDSNIQYF	TGTGCCAGCAGGGATCTAGCACGGGACTCGAACATTCAGTACTTC
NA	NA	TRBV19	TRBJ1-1	CASSIGGSMNTEAFF	TGTGCCAGTAGTATAGGTGGCAGCATGAACACTGAAGCTTTCTTT
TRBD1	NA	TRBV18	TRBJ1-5	CASSETGGHQPQHF	TGTGCCAGCTCAGAGACAGGGGGCCATCAGCCCCAGCATTTT
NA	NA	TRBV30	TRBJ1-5	CAWSAGNQPRHF	TGTGCCTGGAGTGCAGGGAATCAGCCCCGGCATTTT
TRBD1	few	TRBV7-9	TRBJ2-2	CASNAGGTGELFF	TGTGCCAGCAATGCAGGGGGCACCGGGGAGCTGTTTTTT
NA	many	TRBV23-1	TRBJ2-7	CASSQSCRELKQYF	TGCGCCAGCAGTCAATCCTGCCGGGAGCTCAAGCAGTACTTC
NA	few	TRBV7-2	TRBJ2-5	CASSQNTGPGETQYF	TGTGCCAGCAGCCAAAACACGGGGCCGGGGGAGACCCAGTACTTC
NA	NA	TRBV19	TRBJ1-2	CASSRGMDYGYTF	TGTGCCAGTAGTAGGGGTATGGACTATGGCTACACCTTC
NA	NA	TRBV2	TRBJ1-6	CASSPERGADSPLHF	TGTGCCAGCAGTCCTGAGAGGGGGGCTGATTCACCCCTCCACTTT
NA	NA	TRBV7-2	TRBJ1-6	CASSLASQGTDSPLHF	TGTGCCAGCAGCTTAGCGTCCCAGGGGACGGATTCACCCCTCCACTTT
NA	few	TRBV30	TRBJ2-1	CAWSVRRDVFF	TGTGCCTGGAGTGTACGAAGGGATGTGTTCTTC
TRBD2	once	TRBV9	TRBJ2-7	CASSVVRTSRDEQYF	TGTGCCAGCAGCGTAGTGCGGACTAGTCGCGACGAGCAGTACTTC